These 10 T cell receptor beta chains were sequenced from one sample in a study of T-cell reconstitution after alpha-beta-depleted transplantation in children. For TCRbeta, the library was prepared with unique molecular identifiers. TCRdb re-called the PCR reads through MiXCR, storing one row per CDR3 protein. The repertoire holds 500,000 or so distinct CDR3 sequences, with around a third as singletons. This specimen was PBMCs from the stem cell graft donor, taken from the stem cell graft. The receptors derive from a human donor who donated a stem cell graft to a child with aplastic anemia.

This sequence joins TRBV4-3 and TRBJ1-4; possible D gene TRBD1, 5 bases. CDR1 and CDR2 (germline): LGHNA, YSLEER. Between the trimmed V and J ends, which lost 0 bases and 5 bases, there was a span of 13 bases. This CDR3 comprises 16 residues. This CDR3 is CASSQDPSRANEKLFF. The CDR3 DNA reads as TGCGCCAGCAGCCAAGATCCGTCCAGGGCCAATGAAAAACTGTTTTTT.

The chain is built from TRBV12-3 or TRBV12-4 and TRBJ2-7; D could derive from TRBD1 or TRBD2 (5 bases each). Trimming removed 6 bases at V and 6 bases at J, with 15 bases between. The CDR3 sequence is 13 residues long. The CDR3 DNA reads as TGTGCCAGCAGCCGAGGGACGGCTGGCGAGCAGTACTTC. This translates into CASSRGTAGEQYF.

The chain combines TRBV29-1 with TRBJ2-7, with 9 bases fitting TRBD2. The CDR3 loop spans 14 amino acids. V gave up 4 bases and J gave up 2 bases; unmatched junction bases: 6. CDR1 and CDR2 (germline): SQVTM, ANQGSEA. CDR3 residues: CSVVGGRAPYEQYF. CDR3 nucleotides: TGCAGCGTTGTTGGCGGGAGGGCCCCCTACGAGCAGTACTTC.

This clonotype was seen a few times. The chain recombines TRBV20-1 with TRBJ2-1; 9 nucleotides align to TRBD2. The V gene's germline CDR1 is DFQATT and CDR2 SNEGSKA (reference sequence). V dropped 5 bases and J dropped 5; count of bases not matched to a gene: 7. This CDR3 spans 14 amino acids. The chain's CDR3 is CSADATSGNNEQFF. DNA of the CDR3: TGCAGTGCTGATGCGACTAGCGGAAACAATGAGCAGTTCTTC.

A few counts support this clonotype. J is TRBJ1-1 and V is TRBV12-3 or TRBV12-4; 7 bases are a match to TRBD1. Germline trimming cut 3 bases from V and 3 bases from J; bases unmatched to any gene: 4. The CDR3 runs 14 residues. In DNA form, the CDR3 reads TGTGCCAGCAGTTTTAAGGGGGCGTACACTGAAGCTTTCTTT. It codes for CASSFKGAYTEAFF.

The chain links TRBV20-1 to TRBJ2-7; 12 nucleotides agree with TRBD2. The germline CDR1 and CDR2 sequences are DFQATT and SNEGSKA (reference sequence). CDR3 length equals 15 residues. V shed 6 bases, J shed 4 bases, and the junction held 10 bases outside the gene matches. The CDR3 spells CSAAPLAGGLYEQYF. CDR3 in DNA: TGCAGTGCCGCGCCCCTAGCGGGAGGGCTATACGAGCAGTACTTC.

This clonotype was observed a few times. This chain connects TRBV11-3 to TRBJ1-1, with a tentative D call TRBD1 (5 bases). The CDR3 is made up of 16 amino acids. V dropped 4 bases and J dropped 5 bases, with 20 bases sitting between them. Germline loops: CDR1 SGHNT, CDR2 YENEEA. CDR3 region: CASSSAGGSMWTEAFF. As DNA, the CDR3 is TGTGCCAGCAGCTCCGCCGGGGGTAGTATGTGGACTGAAGCTTTCTTT.

The genes are TRBV18 and TRBJ2-5; TRBD2 matches at 8 bases. Trimming took 0 bases from V and 4 from J; bases not matched to a gene: 4. The CDR3 sequence is 15 residues long. CDR1 and CDR2 from the germline V gene are KGHSH and LQKENI. This chain's CDR3 is CASSPPGLAGETQYF. The CDR3 DNA sequence: TGTGCCAGCTCACCACCGGGGCTAGCGGGAGAGACCCAGTACTTC.

V is TRBV29-1 and J is TRBJ1-2, with a possible D match to TRBD1 (6 bases). The germline gives CDR1 SQVTM, CDR2 ANQGSEA. With 5 bases removed from V and 3 bases from J, the gap between germline ends came to 13 bases. The CDR3 covers 13 residues. The CDR3 DNA sequence: TGCAGCGTTCCTAACAGGGAAGACTATGGCTACACCTTC. This gives the protein CSVPNREDYGYTF.

There are a few counts of this clonotype. The chain is built from TRBV9 and TRBJ2-1; 12 bases match TRBD2. This CDR3 is 19 amino acids long. V lost 2 bases, J lost 6 bases, and 15 bases stayed unmatched. The germline V gene has CDR1 SGDLS and CDR2 YYNGEE. CDR3 sequence: CASSVLPEASGRATNEQFF. The CDR3 DNA follows: TGTGCCAGCAGCGTCCTCCCGGAAGCTAGCGGGAGGGCCACCAATGAGCAGTTCTTC.